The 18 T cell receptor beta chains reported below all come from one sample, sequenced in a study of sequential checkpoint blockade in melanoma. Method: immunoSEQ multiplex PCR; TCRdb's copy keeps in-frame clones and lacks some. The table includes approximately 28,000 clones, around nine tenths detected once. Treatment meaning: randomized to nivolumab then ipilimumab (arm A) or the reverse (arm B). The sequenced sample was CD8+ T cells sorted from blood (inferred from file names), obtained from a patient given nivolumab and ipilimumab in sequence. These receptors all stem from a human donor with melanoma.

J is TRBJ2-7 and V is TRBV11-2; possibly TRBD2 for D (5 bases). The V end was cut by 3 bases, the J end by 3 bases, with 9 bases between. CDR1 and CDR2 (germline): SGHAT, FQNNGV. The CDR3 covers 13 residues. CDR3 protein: CASSLGTSYEQYV. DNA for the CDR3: TGTGCCAGCAGCTTGGGAACTAGCTACGAGCAGTACGTC.

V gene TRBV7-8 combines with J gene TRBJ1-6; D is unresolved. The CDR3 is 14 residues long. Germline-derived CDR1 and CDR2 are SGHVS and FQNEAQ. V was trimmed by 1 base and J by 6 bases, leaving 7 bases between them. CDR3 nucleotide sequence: TGTGCCAGCAGCTTAGTTTACAGTAATTCACCCCTCCACTTT. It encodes CASSLVYSNSPLHF.

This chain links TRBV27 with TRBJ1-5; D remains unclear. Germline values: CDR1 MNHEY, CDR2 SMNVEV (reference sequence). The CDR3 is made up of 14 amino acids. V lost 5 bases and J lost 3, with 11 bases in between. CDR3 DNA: TGTGCCAGCAGTGAACGGGGAAACAATCAGCCCCAGCATTTT. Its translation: CASSERGNNQPQHF.

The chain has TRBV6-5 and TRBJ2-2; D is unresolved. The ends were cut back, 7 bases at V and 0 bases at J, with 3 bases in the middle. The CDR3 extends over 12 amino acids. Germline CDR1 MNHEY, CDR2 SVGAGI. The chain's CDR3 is CASTANTGELFF. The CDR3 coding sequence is TGTGCCAGCACTGCGAACACCGGGGAGCTGTTTTTT.

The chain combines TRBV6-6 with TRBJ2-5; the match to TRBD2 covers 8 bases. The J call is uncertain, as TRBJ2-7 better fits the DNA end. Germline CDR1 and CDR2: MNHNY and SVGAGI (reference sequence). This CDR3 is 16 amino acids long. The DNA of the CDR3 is TGTGCCAGCAGTCTCACCGGTGGCGGGGGGACCTACGAGCAGTACTTC. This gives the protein CASSLTGGGGTYEQYF.

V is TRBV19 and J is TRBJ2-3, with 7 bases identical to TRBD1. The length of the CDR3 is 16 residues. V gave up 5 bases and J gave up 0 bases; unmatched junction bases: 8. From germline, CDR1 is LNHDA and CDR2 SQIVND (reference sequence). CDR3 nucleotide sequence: TGTGCCAGTAGTTGGGACCGGGACAGCAGCACAGATACGCAGTATTTT. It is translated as CASSWDRDSSTDTQYF. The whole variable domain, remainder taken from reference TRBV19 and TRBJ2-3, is DGGITQSPKYLFRKEGQNVTLSCEQNLNHDAMYWYRQDPGQGLRLIYYSQIVNDFQKGDIAEGYSVSREKKESFPLTVTSAQKNPTAFYLCASSWDRDSSTDTQYFGPGTRLTVL.

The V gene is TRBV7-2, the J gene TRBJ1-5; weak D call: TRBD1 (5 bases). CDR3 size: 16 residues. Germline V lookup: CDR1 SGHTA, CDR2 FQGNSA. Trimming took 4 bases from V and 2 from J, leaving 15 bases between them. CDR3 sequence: CASSYGWGPGNQPQHF. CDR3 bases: TGTGCCAGCAGCTATGGGTGGGGCCCGGGCAATCAGCCCCAGCATTTT.

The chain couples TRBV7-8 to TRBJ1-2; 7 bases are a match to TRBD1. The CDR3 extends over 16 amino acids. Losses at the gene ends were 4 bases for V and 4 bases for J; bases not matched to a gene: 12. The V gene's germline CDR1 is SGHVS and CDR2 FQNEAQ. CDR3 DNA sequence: TGTGCCAGCAGCTGGGGGGTCAGGGGGACCTCCTATGGCTACACCTTC. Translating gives CASSWGVRGTSYGYTF.

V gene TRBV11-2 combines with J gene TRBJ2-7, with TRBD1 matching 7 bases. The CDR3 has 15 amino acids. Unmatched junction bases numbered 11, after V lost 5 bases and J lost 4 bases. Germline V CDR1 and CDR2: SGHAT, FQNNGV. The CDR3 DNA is TGTGCCAGCAGCGGCACACAGGGGACGGCGTACGAGCAGTACTTC. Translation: CASSGTQGTAYEQYF.

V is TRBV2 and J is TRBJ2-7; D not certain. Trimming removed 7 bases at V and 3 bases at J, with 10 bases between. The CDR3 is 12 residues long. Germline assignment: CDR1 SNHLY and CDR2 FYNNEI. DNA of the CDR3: TGTGCCAGCACGAAAAATTACTACGAGCAGTACGTC. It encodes CASTKNYYEQYV.

CDR3 sequence: CAAPDREYSPLHF. CDR3 bases: TGTGCCGCGCCGGACAGGGAATATTCACCCCTCCACTTT. The chain uses TRBV7-3 and TRBJ1-6, with 8 positions matching TRBD1. Losses at the gene ends were 11 bases for V and 8 bases for J; bases not matched to a gene: 8. Germline V gene lookup returns CDR1 SGHTA and CDR2 FQGTGA. The CDR3 is 13 residues long.

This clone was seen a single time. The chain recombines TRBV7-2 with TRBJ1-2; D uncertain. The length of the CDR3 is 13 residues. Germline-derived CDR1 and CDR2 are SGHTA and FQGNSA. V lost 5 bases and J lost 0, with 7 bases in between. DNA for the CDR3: TGTGCCAGCAGCCCAGGTACTAACTATGGCTACACCTTC. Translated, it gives CASSPGTNYGYTF. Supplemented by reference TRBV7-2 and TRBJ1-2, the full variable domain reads GAGVSQSPSNKVTEKGKDVELRCDPISGHTALYWYRQSLGQGLEFLIYFQGNSAPDKSGLPSDRFSAERTGGSVSTLTIQRTQQEDSAVYLCASSPGTNYGYTFGSGTRLTVV.

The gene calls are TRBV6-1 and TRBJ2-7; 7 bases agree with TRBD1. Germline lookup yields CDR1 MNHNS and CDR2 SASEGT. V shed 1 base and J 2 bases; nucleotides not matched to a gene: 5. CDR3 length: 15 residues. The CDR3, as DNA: TGTGCCAGCAGTGAAGAGGGAACAGGGGCCTACGAGCAGTACGTC. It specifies CASSEEGTGAYEQYV.

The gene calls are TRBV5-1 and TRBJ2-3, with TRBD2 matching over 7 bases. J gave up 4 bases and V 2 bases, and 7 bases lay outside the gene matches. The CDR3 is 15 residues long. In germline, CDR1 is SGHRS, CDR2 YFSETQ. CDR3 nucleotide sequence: TGCGCCAGCAGCTTAACGGCGGGAGCCTCAGATACGCAGTATTTT. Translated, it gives CASSLTAGASDTQYF.

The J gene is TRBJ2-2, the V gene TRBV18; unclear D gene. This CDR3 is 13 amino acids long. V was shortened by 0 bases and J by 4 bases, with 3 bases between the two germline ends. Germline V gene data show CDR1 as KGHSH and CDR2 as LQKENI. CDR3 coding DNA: TGTGCCAGCTCACCACCCTCCACCGGGGAGCTGTTTTTT. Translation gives CASSPPSTGELFF. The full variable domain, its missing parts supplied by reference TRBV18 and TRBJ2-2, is NAGVMQNPRHLVRRRGQEARLRCSPMKGHSHVYWYRQLPEEGLKFMVYLQKENIIDESGMPKERFSAEFPKEGPSILRIQQVVRGDSAAYFCASSPPSTGELFFGEGSRLTVL.

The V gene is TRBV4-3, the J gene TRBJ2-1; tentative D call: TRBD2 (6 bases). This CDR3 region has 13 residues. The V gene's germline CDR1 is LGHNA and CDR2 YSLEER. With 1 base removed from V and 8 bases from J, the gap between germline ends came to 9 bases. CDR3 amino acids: CASSQAWGDEQFF. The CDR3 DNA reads TGCGCCAGCAGCCAAGCCTGGGGGGATGAGCAGTTCTTC.

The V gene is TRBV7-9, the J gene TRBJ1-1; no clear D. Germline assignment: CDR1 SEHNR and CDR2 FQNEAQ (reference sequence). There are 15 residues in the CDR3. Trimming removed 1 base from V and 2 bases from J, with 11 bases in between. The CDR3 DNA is TGTGCCAGCAGCTTAGTCGGGGAGGGTAACACTGAAGCTTTCTTT. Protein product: CASSLVGEGNTEAFF.

The DNA of the CDR3 is TGTGCCAGCAGTGACGCCAGGGTTGGCTACACCTTC. Translation: CASSDARVGYTF. The gene calls are TRBV6-1 and TRBJ1-2, with D maybe TRBD1 (5 bases). The germline V gene encodes CDR1 MNHNS and CDR2 SASEGT. The CDR3 is 12 residues long. V lost 3 bases to trimming and J lost 7 bases, with 9 bases between them.